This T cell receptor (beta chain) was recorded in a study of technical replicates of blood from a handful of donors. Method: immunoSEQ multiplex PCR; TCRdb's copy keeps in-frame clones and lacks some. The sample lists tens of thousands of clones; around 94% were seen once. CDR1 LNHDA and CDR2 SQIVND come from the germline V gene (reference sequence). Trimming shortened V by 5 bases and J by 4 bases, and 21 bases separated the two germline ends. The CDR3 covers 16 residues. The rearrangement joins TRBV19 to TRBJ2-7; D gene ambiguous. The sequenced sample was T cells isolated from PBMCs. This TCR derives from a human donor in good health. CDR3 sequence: CASSFRSVQVPYEQYF. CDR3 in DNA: TGTGCCAGTAGTTTTCGCAGCGTGCAAGTGCCTTACGAGCAGTACTTC.